This record concerns one TCR beta chain sequence. The target antigen is unknown. Distinct nucleotide sequences in the sample also encode this CDR3. These data belong to a study of a mutant IDH1 vaccine in newly diagnosed glioma. Study background: The vaccination schedule gave patients eight doses in weeks 1, 3, 5, 7, 11, 15, 19 and 23. Vaccination started 4-6 weeks after radiotherapy alone, or with temozolomide cycles. The study's findings and limits: Across multiple MHC alleles, about 95% of patients had vaccine-induced responses.

This CDR3 region has 12 residues. The germline CDR1 and CDR2 sequences are SGHAT and FQNNGV. Trimming removed 3 bases at V and 8 bases at J, with 10 bases between. Clones were sequenced by immunoSEQ multiplex PCR, and TCRdb holds only the in-frame ones, with some missing. The table includes roughly 51,000 clones, about 86% detected once. Sample time point: week 5, during vaccination. Topical imiquimod accompanied each vaccine dose, which consisted of 300 ug of mutant IDH1 20-mer peptide. Newly diagnosed WHO grade 3 or 4 IDH1-mutant, ATRX-lost astrocytomas were identified in the donors. The receptor was derived from a man under 40 with glioma. The chain recombines TRBV11-2 with TRBJ1-1; D perhaps matches TRBD1 (5 bases). The material was PBMCs, obtained from a glioma patient whose treatment included an IDH1 peptide vaccine. CDR3 loop: CASSFGGGEAFF. For the CDR3, the DNA is TGTGCCAGCAGCTTTGGGGGGGGAGAAGCTTTCTTT.